This T cell receptor (beta chain) derives from a study of identical twins. The CDR3 consists of 13 residues. Deletions cut 3 bases from V and 7 bases from J, with 12 bases between. Per germline, CDR1 KGHSH and CDR2 LQKENI. This clonotype was observed at least ten times. Antigen unknown. Study findings and constraints: With monozygotic twins, out-of-frame TCR alpha sharing exceeded what models estimated. Invariant MAIT and iNKT cells are populations that could partly confound zero-insertion analyses. Abundant beta clonotypes from cord blood bore fewer insertions; memory repertoires lacked this pattern.

TCRdb called the 5' RACE reads again in MiXCR, with one record for every CDR3 protein. The table has approximately 600,000 distinct CDR3 sequences, around 7.5% seen once. There were only healthy Caucasians among the donors. The sample was also reused in another study, on yellow fever vaccine responses in identical twins.

This chain links TRBV18 with TRBJ1-1; no clear D. Input material: PBMCs. The TCR was taken from a young woman in good health. CDR3 in DNA: TGTGCCAGCTCACCCGAGTCCCGAGGTGAAGCTTTCTTT. Protein product: CASSPESRGEAFF.